This entry lists 30 T cell receptor beta chains sequenced from one sample in a study of shared clonotypes between healthy human individuals. Positive CCR7 selection of CD45RO-negative cells yielded the naive CD8 cells, and terminally differentiated effector memory CD45RA+ cells were excluded. Using immunoSEQ multiplex PCR, the repertoire was profiled, and TCRdb retains in-frame clones only, with some absent. The sample holds more than 2 million clones, 93% seen once. The sequencing input was naive CD8+ T cells from PBMCs. Every receptor here comes from a man aged 18 to 35 in good health. Some clones in this sample may be carry-over from other donors' samples.

V usage is TRBV13 and J usage is TRBJ1-1; unclear D gene. The germline CDR1 and CDR2 sequences are PRHDT and FYEKMQ (reference sequence). V was clipped by 3 bases and J by 5 bases, with 10 bases between them. The CDR3 consists of 13 residues. In DNA, the CDR3 is TGTGCCAGCAGCTTCGGTCGGGGAACTGAAGCTTTCTTT. It translates to CASSFGRGTEAFF.

V is TRBV30 and J is TRBJ1-2; D is ambiguous. The CDR3 has 14 amino acids. CDR1 is GTSNPN and CDR2 is SVGIG in the germline V gene (reference sequence). V was shortened by 0 bases and J by 6 bases, with 14 bases between the two germline ends. The chain's CDR3 is CAWSVIGSGDGYTF. The CDR3 region has the DNA TGTGCCTGGAGTGTAATAGGCTCCGGGGATGGCTACACCTTC. Drawing the rest from reference TRBV30 and TRBJ1-2, the complete variable domain is SQTIHQWPATLVQPVGSPLSLECTVEGTSNPNLYWYRQAAGRGLQLLFYSVGIGQISSEVPQNLSASRPQDRQFILSSKKLLLSDSGFYLCAWSVIGSGDGYTFGSGTRLTVV.

With respect to this clone: The sample carries other DNA sequences with the same CDR3. The chain joins TRBV19 to TRBJ2-1; D is ambiguous. The CDR3 loop spans 11 amino acids. V lost 9 bases and J 5 bases, leaving 8 bases between the germline ends. The germline gives CDR1 LNHDA, CDR2 SQIVND (reference sequence). The CDR3 protein is CASWENNEQFF. Written as DNA, the CDR3 is TGTGCCAGCTGGGAAAACAATGAGCAGTTCTTC. The variable domain in full, with the rest retrieved from reference TRBV19 and TRBJ2-1, is DGGITQSPKYLFRKEGQNVTLSCEQNLNHDAMYWYRQDPGQGLRLIYYSQIVNDFQKGDIAEGYSVSREKKESFPLTVTSAQKNPTAFYLCASWENNEQFFGPGTRLTVL.

V gene TRBV7-9 combines with J gene TRBJ1-6; 7 bases agree with TRBD1. The length of the CDR3 is 17 residues. V lost 4 bases, J lost 7 bases, and 13 bases stayed unmatched. Germline assignment: CDR1 SEHNR and CDR2 FQNEAQ (reference sequence). The CDR3 protein is CASSSNMGGTANSPLHF. The CDR3 DNA sequence: TGTGCCAGCAGCTCTAACATGGGAGGGACAGCCAATTCACCCCTCCACTTT.

The chain has TRBV28 and TRBJ2-5; D is unresolved. The CDR3 totals 13 residues. Deletions cut 4 bases from V and 0 bases from J, with 6 bases between. Germline lookup yields CDR1 MDHEN and CDR2 SYDVKM. CDR3 region: CASSYGDQETQYF. In nucleotides, the CDR3 is TGTGCCAGCAGTTATGGGGACCAAGAGACCCAGTACTTC.

The CDR3 sequence: CASSPHLQGGYEQYF. In DNA, the CDR3 is TGTGCCAGCAGCCCACATCTCCAGGGAGGCTACGAGCAGTACTTC. The chain is built from TRBV7-2 and TRBJ2-7; D is possibly TRBD2 (6 bases). Germline loops: CDR1 SGHTA, CDR2 FQGNSA. V was clipped by 5 bases and J by 3 bases, with 17 bases between them. The CDR3 consists of 15 residues.

This clone appeared a few times. CDR3 residues: CASSLSFDEQFF. As DNA, the CDR3 is TGTGCCAGCAGCTTATCGTTCGATGAGCAGTTCTTC. V and J are TRBV7-6 and TRBJ2-1; D remains ambiguous. The CDR3 length is 12 residues. Trimming took off 2 bases at V and 8 bases at J, with 7 bases between the two ends. The germline gives CDR1 SGHVS, CDR2 FNYEAQ.

A remark on this clone: Other DNA sequences in this specimen translate into the identical CDR3. V usage is TRBV10-3 and J usage is TRBJ2-7, with TRBD1 identical over 11 bases. The junction had 2 bases not matched to a gene; V was cut back by 4 bases and J by 3 bases. The CDR3 sequence is 14 residues long. The germline V gene encodes CDR1 ENHRY and CDR2 SYGVKD. This CDR3 is CAISGGTGGYEQYF. The CDR3 DNA sequence: TGTGCCATCAGTGGTGGGACAGGGGGCTACGAGCAGTACTTC.

This chain connects TRBV19 to TRBJ1-5; no firm D call. CDR3 length equals 15 residues. Trimming cost V 3 bases and J 2 bases, with 11 bases left between them. Germline lookup yields CDR1 LNHDA and CDR2 SQIVND (reference sequence). CDR3 in DNA: TGTGCCAGTAGTATTATCACGAACCGCAATCAGCCCCAGCATTTT. Its translation: CASSIITNRNQPQHF.

V and J are TRBV5-1 and TRBJ2-1, with a tentative D call TRBD2 (6 bases). The CDR3 has 15 amino acids. Germline CDR1 reads SGHRS; CDR2 reads YFSETQ. Trimming shortened V by 2 bases and J by 4 bases, and 13 bases separated the two germline ends. The CDR3 sequence is CASSFASGPYNEQFF. The CDR3 nucleotides are TGCGCCAGCAGCTTTGCGAGCGGGCCTTACAATGAGCAGTTCTTC.

The rearrangement links TRBV15 to TRBJ2-2; no clear D gene. V was clipped by 0 bases and J by 4 bases, with 9 bases between them. The CDR3 is 15 amino acids. Germline V gene sequence: CDR1 LNHNV, CDR2 YYDKDF (reference sequence). CDR3 in DNA: TGTGCCACCAGCAGAGATGGGATTCCCACCGGGGAGCTGTTTTTT. Translation: CATSRDGIPTGELFF. Full variable domain (outside the CDR3, taken from reference TRBV15 and TRBJ2-2): DAMVIQNPRYQVTQFGKPVTLSCSQTLNHNVMYWYQQKSSQAPKLLFHYYDKDFNNEADTPDNFQSRRPNTSFCFLDIRSPGLGDTAMYLCATSRDGIPTGELFFGEGSRLTVL.

This sequence joins TRBV29-1 and TRBJ2-7, with TRBD2 as a possible D gene (6 bases). This CDR3 has 13 amino acids. V was shortened by 6 bases and J by 3 bases, with 15 bases between the two germline ends. The germline CDR1 and CDR2 sequences are SQVTM and ANQGSEA. CDR3 region: CSVHAVGGYEQYF. The DNA for the CDR3 is TGCAGCGTCCACGCGGTCGGGGGCTACGAGCAGTACTTC.

This clone has just one count. This chain links TRBV5-8 with TRBJ2-7; D might be TRBD2 (5 bases). The V end was cut by 1 base, the J end by 5 bases, with 10 bases between. The CDR3 is 13 residues long. The germline V gene encodes CDR1 SGHTS and CDR2 YDEGEE. The CDR3 sequence: CASSLRAGNEQYF. The CDR3 DNA is TGTGCCAGCAGCTTGAGGGCGGGTAACGAGCAGTACTTC. The variable domain in full, completed from reference TRBV5-8 and TRBJ2-7, reads EAGVTQSPTHLIKTRGQQATLRCSPISGHTSVYWYQQALGLGLQFLLWYDEGEERNRGNFPPRFSGRQFPNYSSELNVNALELEDSALYLCASSLRAGNEQYFGPGTRLTVT.

This rearrangement joins TRBV15 to TRBJ1-5; weak D call: TRBD1 (6 bases). V gave up 3 bases and J gave up 5 bases, with 11 bases separating them. In germline, CDR1 is LNHNV, CDR2 YYDKDF (reference sequence). There are 14 residues in the CDR3. The CDR3 nucleotides are TGTGCCACCAGCAGCCCCGGGGGCTATCAGCCCCAGCATTTT. Translation gives CATSSPGGYQPQHF.

The J gene is TRBJ1-5, the V gene TRBV27; D remains ambiguous. V dropped 0 bases and J dropped 7 bases, with 7 bases sitting between them. The CDR3 is 13 amino acids. Germline V gives CDR1 MNHEY, CDR2 SMNVEV (reference sequence). The CDR3 sequence: CASSLSSYQPQHF. The CDR3 bases are TGTGCCAGCAGTTTATCGTCGTACCAGCCCCAGCATTTT.

The chain combines TRBV10-3 with TRBJ1-2; no clear D gene. The germline CDR1 and CDR2 sequences are ENHRY and SYGVKD. This CDR3 has 13 residues. The ends were cut back, 4 bases at V and 8 bases at J, with 14 bases in the middle. The CDR3 DNA follows: TGTGCCATCAGTGGGTCACGACTGGAAGGCTACACCTTC. This gives the protein CAISGSRLEGYTF.

The rearrangement joins TRBV6-1 to TRBJ2-3; D unresolved. There are 15 residues in the CDR3. The germline V gene encodes CDR1 MNHNS and CDR2 SASEGT. Trimming shortened V by 0 bases and J by 2 bases, and 9 bases separated the two germline ends. CDR3 in amino acids: CASSEALHFTDTQYF. The CDR3 DNA is TGTGCCAGCAGTGAAGCTTTACACTTCACAGATACGCAGTATTTT.

V gene TRBV6-1 combines with J gene TRBJ2-7; 11 bases are a match to TRBD2. The germline V gene encodes CDR1 MNHNS and CDR2 SASEGT. V shed 3 bases and J 0 bases; nucleotides not matched to a gene: 7. The CDR3 contains 17 residues. CDR3 DNA: TGTGCCAGCAGTGACCAGGGACTAGCGGATCTCTCCTACGAGCAGTACTTC. Residues: CASSDQGLADLSYEQYF.

The chain has TRBV30 and TRBJ1-5; D is uncertain. Per germline, CDR1 GTSNPN and CDR2 SVGIG (reference sequence). V was trimmed by 4 bases and J by 0 bases, leaving 10 bases between them. The CDR3 spans 14 residues. CDR3 nucleotide sequence: TGTGCCTGGAACCCCGGGGATAGCAATCAGCCCCAGCATTTT. Encoded protein: CAWNPGDSNQPQHF.

The rearrangement uses TRBV27 and TRBJ1-4; no definite D call. The V gene's germline CDR1 is MNHEY and CDR2 SMNVEV (reference sequence). The CDR3 covers 15 residues. Trimming removed 4 bases from V and 3 bases from J, with 12 bases in between. The DNA of the CDR3 is TGTGCCAGCAGTTCCCCCACGACGTCTAATGAAAAACTGTTTTTT. Its protein product is CASSSPTTSNEKLFF.

This chain connects TRBV19 to TRBJ1-1; unclear D gene. Germline V gene sequence: CDR1 LNHDA, CDR2 SQIVND (reference sequence). The V end lost 0 bases, the J end lost 1 base, and 12 bases lay between the germline ends. This CDR3 is built from 16 residues. The CDR3 coding sequence is TGTGCCAGTAGTATAGATCCTTTCGGAGGGAACACTGAAGCTTTCTTT. It is translated as CASSIDPFGGNTEAFF.

The chain joins TRBV19 to TRBJ2-7; 7 bases fit TRBD2. The ends lost 6 bases at V and 5 bases at J; junction bases unmatched: 7. CDR1 is LNHDA and CDR2 is SQIVND in the germline V gene (reference sequence). CDR3 size: 13 residues. The CDR3 region is CASSPGTKDEQYF. In nucleotides, the CDR3 is TGTGCCAGTAGCCCCGGGACTAAGGACGAGCAGTACTTC.

The chain links TRBV6-1 to TRBJ1-1; the D is unclear. There are 15 residues in the CDR3. Germline V gene lookup returns CDR1 MNHNS and CDR2 SASEGT. Trimming pared 1 base from V and 2 bases from J, leaving 11 bases between. The CDR3 bases are TGTGCCAGCAGTGAAGATGGGCGCGTTAACACTGAAGCTTTCTTT. It codes for CASSEDGRVNTEAFF.

The chain is built from TRBV10-3 and TRBJ2-1; D might be TRBD1 (5 bases). The germline V and J ends were trimmed by 2 bases and 9 bases, with 17 bases remaining between them. The CDR3 totals 15 residues. Germline-derived CDR1 and CDR2 are ENHRY and SYGVKD. CDR3 sequence: CAISETGLGPGEQFF. In DNA, the CDR3 is TGTGCCATCAGTGAGACAGGTCTAGGCCCCGGTGAGCAGTTCTTC.

The chain links TRBV5-8 to TRBJ2-7; 9 nucleotides agree with TRBD1. V shed 2 bases and J 1 base; nucleotides not matched to a gene: 10. This CDR3 has 17 amino acids. From germline, CDR1 is SGHTS and CDR2 YDEGEE. The CDR3 here is CASSFRTGAPLSYEQYF. CDR3 bases: TGTGCCAGCAGCTTTAGGACAGGGGCGCCACTTTCCTACGAGCAGTACTTC. Filled out from reference TRBV5-8 and TRBJ2-7, the complete variable domain reads EAGVTQSPTHLIKTRGQQATLRCSPISGHTSVYWYQQALGLGLQFLLWYDEGEERNRGNFPPRFSGRQFPNYSSELNVNALELEDSALYLCASSFRTGAPLSYEQYFGPGTRLTVT.

This chain connects TRBV7-9 to TRBJ2-1, with a possible D match to TRBD1 (5 bases). The CDR3 length is 13 residues. Germline loops: CDR1 SEHNR, CDR2 FQNEAQ (reference sequence). Trimming removed 1 base at V and 7 bases at J, with 8 bases between. CDR3 coding DNA: TGTGCCAGCAGCTTAGGCAGGGAAAATGAGCAGTTCTTC. As protein: CASSLGRENEQFF.

The chain uses TRBV5-1 and TRBJ1-5; no firm D call. The V end lost 4 bases, the J end lost 4 bases, and 15 bases lay between the germline ends. The CDR3 covers 15 residues. CDR1 is SGHRS, CDR2 YFSETQ, per germline. The CDR3 nucleotides are TGCGCCAGCAGCGCCGAAGGTGGCAGAAATCAGCCCCAGCATTTT. Translating gives CASSAEGGRNQPQHF.

A word on this clone: The sample holds other DNA sequences that translate to the same CDR3. V usage is TRBV7-9 and J usage is TRBJ2-2; D is unclear. The CDR3 is 12 residues long. Germline loops: CDR1 SEHNR, CDR2 FQNEAQ (reference sequence). V gave up 5 bases and J gave up 8 bases, with 9 bases separating them. The chain's CDR3 is CASSPLLGELFF. In DNA form, the CDR3 reads TGTGCCAGCAGCCCCCTGTTAGGGGAGCTGTTTTTT.

The chain has TRBV27 and TRBJ2-7, with D unresolved. Trimming left V 3 bases short and J 1 base short, with 22 bases between. Germline V lookup: CDR1 MNHEY, CDR2 SMNVEV (reference sequence). The CDR3 runs to 18 residues. In DNA form, the CDR3 reads TGTGCCAGCAGTTTTTGGCCACGCCCCCAGGACGGATCCTACGAGCAGTACTTC. Encoded protein: CASSFWPRPQDGSYEQYF.

The rearrangement joins TRBV6-5 to TRBJ2-3; D is possibly TRBD2 (6 bases). This CDR3 comprises 16 residues. Trimming cost V 2 bases and J 2 bases, with 14 bases left between them. From germline, CDR1 is MNHEY and CDR2 SVGAGI. CDR3 bases: TGTGCCAGCAGTTACACGGGGGTTAGTGCCACAGATACGCAGTATTTT. Translated: CASSYTGVSATDTQYF.